The 26 T cell receptor beta chains given below trace back to one sample, sequenced in a study of T cells after posttransplantation cyclophosphamide. Method: immunoSEQ multiplex PCR; TCRdb's copy keeps in-frame clones and lacks some. The sample shows tens of thousands of clones, 98% of them seen only once. The naive gate required viable CD3+CD4+ or CD3+CD8+ cells with CCR7+CD45RA+CD45RO-CD95-CD27+CD28+ phenotype. What was sequenced was naive CD4+ T cells sorted from PBMCs. The receptors here all came from a man aged 35-49 years in good health, CMV-negative, and a related stem cell transplant donor.

The chain links TRBV5-1 to TRBJ2-7; 7 bases are shared with TRBD1. Germline CDR1 and CDR2: SGHRS and YFSETQ. The CDR3 contains 15 residues. J gave up 5 bases and V 0 bases, and 8 bases lay outside the gene matches. The CDR3 spells CASSLDPQQGHEQYF. The CDR3 nucleotides are TGCGCCAGCAGCTTGGATCCCCAACAGGGGCACGAGCAGTACTTC.

V usage is TRBV18 and J usage is TRBJ2-2, with TRBD2 matching over 11 bases. The germline V gene has CDR1 KGHSH and CDR2 LQKENI. Unmatched junction bases numbered 3, after V lost 2 bases and J lost 4 bases. The CDR3 loop spans 16 amino acids. This chain's CDR3 is CASSPGTSGTTGELFF. CDR3 in DNA: TGTGCCAGCTCACCAGGGACTAGCGGTACCACCGGGGAGCTGTTTTTT.

J is TRBJ1-5 and V is TRBV6-5; weak D call: TRBD1 (5 bases). This CDR3 is built from 14 residues. V dropped 2 bases and J dropped 0 bases, with 5 bases sitting between them. Germline lookup yields CDR1 MNHEY and CDR2 SVGAGI. In DNA form, the CDR3 reads TGTGCCAGCAGTTACAGGGGTAGCAATCAGCCCCAGCATTTT. Protein: CASSYRGSNQPQHF.

J is TRBJ2-5 and V is TRBV30, with 8 bases matching TRBD2. The V and J ends lost 8 bases and 1 base, in that order; junction bases with no gene match: 12. Germline CDR1 and CDR2: GTSNPN and SVGIG (reference sequence). The CDR3 has 15 residues. CDR3 DNA: TGTGCCCGATACAGAAGCGGGGGACCCCAAGAGACCCAGTACTTC. The encoded protein is CARYRSGGPQETQYF.

The chain joins TRBV5-1 to TRBJ2-5; 12 bases fit TRBD2. This CDR3 contains 15 residues. CDR1 and CDR2 from the germline V gene are SGHRS and YFSETQ. V shed 3 bases and J 2 bases; nucleotides not matched to a gene: 2. This CDR3 reads CASSSGLAGQETQYF. Here the CDR3 DNA reads TGCGCCAGCAGCTCGGGACTAGCGGGTCAAGAGACCCAGTACTTC.

The V call is TRBV5-1, the J call TRBJ2-1; 8 nucleotides match TRBD2. CDR1 is SGHRS and CDR2 is YFSETQ in the germline V gene. The V gene end was trimmed by 1 base and the J gene end by 5 bases; junction bases not matched to a gene: 11. The CDR3 contains 17 residues. In nucleotides, the CDR3 is TGCGCCAGCAGCTTGCCCCGGGAGGGGTCTCGGGACAATGAGCAGTTCTTC. It encodes CASSLPREGSRDNEQFF.

J is TRBJ2-3 and V is TRBV6-1; 13 nucleotides match TRBD2. V dropped 2 bases and J dropped 0; count of bases not matched to a gene: 5. CDR1 is MNHNS and CDR2 is SASEGT in the germline V gene. This CDR3 comprises 18 residues. The CDR3 nucleotides are TGTGCCAGCAGTGAATCACTAGCGGGAGGGACTAGCACAGATACGCAGTATTTT. Its protein is CASSESLAGGTSTDTQYF.

This clone is a singleton in its sample. The chain carries TRBV6-5 and TRBJ1-1; 7 positions match TRBD1. This CDR3 has 15 residues. Germline values: CDR1 MNHEY, CDR2 SVGAGI. Trimming took 5 bases from V and 0 from J; bases not matched to a gene: 6. CDR3 sequence reads: CASSHRDSLNTEAFF. The DNA of the CDR3 is TGTGCCAGCAGTCACCGGGACAGCTTGAACACTGAAGCTTTCTTT.

The chain links TRBV9 to TRBJ2-3; D is perhaps TRBD1 (6 bases). Germline V gene lookup returns CDR1 SGDLS and CDR2 YYNGEE. The V gene lost 3 bases and the J gene lost 4 bases, with 21 bases spanning the gap. The CDR3 consists of 17 residues. In nucleotides, the CDR3 is TGTGCCAGCAGCGCAGAAATGCCAGGGGCCGGGGCAGATACGCAGTATTTT. It codes for CASSAEMPGAGADTQYF.

The genes are TRBV10-1 and TRBJ1-1; 9 bases are shared with TRBD1. J gave up 1 base and V 6 bases, and 3 bases lay outside the gene matches. CDR3 length equals 14 residues. CDR1 is WNHNN and CDR2 is SYGVQD in the germline V gene (reference sequence). The CDR3 here is CASSGTGPNTEAFF. The CDR3 nucleotides are TGCGCCAGCAGCGGGACAGGGCCGAACACTGAAGCTTTCTTT.

The chain is built from TRBV6-6 and TRBJ2-7; no definite D call. The CDR3 covers 14 residues. Germline V gene lookup returns CDR1 MNHNY and CDR2 SVGAGI (reference sequence). Trimming left V 5 bases short and J 3 bases short, with 14 bases between. Here the CDR3 DNA reads TGTGCCAGCAGTAACCGCGGCCTAAACTACGAGCAGTACTTC. Protein: CASSNRGLNYEQYF.

This chain uses TRBV7-8 with TRBJ1-1; tentative D call: TRBD1 (5 bases). Trimming took 2 bases from V and 3 from J, leaving 10 bases between them. This CDR3 contains 14 residues. CDR1 is SGHVS, CDR2 FQNEAQ, per germline. This CDR3 reads CASSLRGEDTEAFF. CDR3 nucleotides: TGTGCCAGCAGCTTACGGGGGGAGGACACTGAAGCTTTCTTT.

Details on this clone: The junction differs from germline at one of its ends, possibly a read error. The CDR3: CAWSGGQTGNTIYF. DNA for the CDR3: TGTGCCTGGAGTGGGGGACAGACTGGCAACACCATATATTTT. The chain uses TRBV30 and TRBJ1-3; 7 bases are a match to TRBD1. Germline lookup yields CDR1 GTSNPN and CDR2 SVGIG (reference sequence). The CDR3 has 14 residues.

V and J are TRBV25-1 and TRBJ1-2; no firm D call. This CDR3 has 13 amino acids. Trimming shortened V by 5 bases and J by 8 bases, and 15 bases separated the two germline ends. Germline assignment: CDR1 MGHDK and CDR2 SYGVNS. The CDR3 loop is CASSPPGIGGYTF. CDR3 DNA: TGTGCCAGCAGTCCCCCCGGGATTGGAGGCTACACCTTC.

This clone has a single count. CDR3 bases: TGTGCCAGCAGTGAATCGAGAGCTGGGGCCAACGTCCTGACTTTC. Translated: CASSESRAGANVLTF. V is TRBV2 and J is TRBJ2-6; no reliable D call. Trimming stripped 2 bases from V and 2 bases from J, with 7 bases between. Looked up from germline, CDR1 is SNHLY and CDR2 is FYNNEI. The CDR3 has 15 residues.

This clone was picked up one time. The chain employs TRBV19 and TRBJ2-1; D might be TRBD2 (6 bases). The CDR3 runs 16 residues. Germline CDR1 is LNHDA and CDR2 is SQIVND (reference sequence). Trimming stripped 3 bases from V and 1 base from J, with 13 bases between. In DNA, the CDR3 is TGTGCCAGTAGTATCACTGGCGGGGTATCCTACAATGAGCAGTTCTTC. Protein: CASSITGGVSYNEQFF.

The rearrangement links TRBV2 to TRBJ2-2; 7 positions match TRBD2. Trimming took 3 bases from V and 1 from J; bases not matched to a gene: 2. The length of the CDR3 is 15 residues. Germline V lookup: CDR1 SNHLY, CDR2 FYNNEI. The CDR3 DNA is TGTGCCAGCAGTGATGGCGGGAGGAACACCGGGGAGCTGTTTTTT. This translates into CASSDGGRNTGELFF.

CDR3 sequence: CASSLAGKSRWTEAFF. The CDR3 DNA reads as TGCGCCAGCAGCTTGGCCGGGAAAAGTAGGTGGACTGAAGCTTTCTTT. This rearrangement joins TRBV5-1 to TRBJ1-1; D remains ambiguous. Germline values: CDR1 SGHRS, CDR2 YFSETQ. This CDR3 spans 16 amino acids. Trimming took 0 bases from V and 5 from J, leaving 17 bases between them. The variable domain in full, with the rest retrieved from reference TRBV5-1 and TRBJ1-1, is KAGVTQTPRYLIKTRGQQVTLSCSPISGHRSVSWYQQTPGQGLQFLFEYFSETQRNKGNFPGRFSGRQFSNSRSEMNVSTLELGDSALYLCASSLAGKSRWTEAFFGQGTRLTVV.

This clone was detected only once. This rearrangement joins TRBV28 to TRBJ2-1; D call uncertain. The ends were cut back, 2 bases at V and 2 bases at J, with 7 bases in the middle. The germline V gene has CDR1 MDHEN and CDR2 SYDVKM. This CDR3 comprises 14 residues. The CDR3 DNA is TGTGCCAGCAGTTTACCCCCTGCCTACAATGAGCAGTTCTTC. Amino acids: CASSLPPAYNEQFF.

CDR3 DNA sequence: TGCAGCGTTGGCCCAGGGGGTCACGAGCAGTACTTC. Translation: CSVGPGGHEQYF. The chain is built from TRBV29-1 and TRBJ2-7, with 7 bases aligning to TRBD1. The CDR3 consists of 12 residues. Germline CDR1 SQVTM, CDR2 ANQGSEA. The J segment lost 5 bases and the V segment lost 4 bases, leaving 5 bases of the junction unmatched.

The chain recombines TRBV2 with TRBJ1-3; maybe TRBD1 (5 bases). The CDR3 has 15 amino acids. Germline assignment: CDR1 SNHLY and CDR2 FYNNEI. With 2 bases removed from V and 4 bases from J, the gap between germline ends came to 12 bases. In nucleotides, the CDR3 is TGTGCCAGCAGTGAACTCGGGGGGTCAGGAAACACCATATATTTT. It is translated as CASSELGGSGNTIYF.

This chain links TRBV5-1 with TRBJ2-3, with 11 bases fitting TRBD2. V was pared by 4 bases and J by 3 bases, with 7 bases of the junction left unmatched. The CDR3 extends over 16 amino acids. CDR1 is SGHRS and CDR2 is YFSETQ in the germline V gene. The CDR3 region is CASSPGTSGFTDTQYF. Here the CDR3 DNA reads TGCGCCAGCAGCCCCGGGACTAGCGGCTTTACAGATACGCAGTATTTT.

V and J are TRBV5-4 and TRBJ1-5; no definite D call. V was clipped by 2 bases and J by 7 bases, with 10 bases between them. The germline V gene has CDR1 SGHNT and CDR2 YYREEE (reference sequence). The CDR3 has 13 residues. The DNA of the CDR3 is TGTGCCAGCAGCTTTGGGAGGGAACAGCCCCAGCATTTT. This sequence encodes CASSFGREQPQHF. The full variable domain, with the rest looked up from reference TRBV5-4 and TRBJ1-5, is ETGVTQSPTHLIKTRGQQVTLRCSSQSGHNTVSWYQQALGQGPQFIFQYYREEENGRGNFPPRFSGLQFPNYSSELNVNALELDDSALYLCASSFGREQPQHFGDGTRLSIL.

The J gene is TRBJ2-5, the V gene TRBV4-2; 10 nucleotides match TRBD2. CDR1 is LGHNA and CDR2 is YNFKEQ in the germline V gene. J gave up 1 base and V 3 bases, and 5 bases lay outside the gene matches. The CDR3 has 16 residues. Here the CDR3 reads CASSHRRTSGQETQYF. CDR3 nucleotides: TGTGCCAGCAGCCATCGTCGGACTAGCGGCCAAGAGACCCAGTACTTC.

This clone showed up just once. J is TRBJ1-5 and V is TRBV6-1; 11 nucleotides match TRBD1. The germline gives CDR1 MNHNS, CDR2 SASEGT. This CDR3 is 14 amino acids long. The trim removed 6 bases at V and 5 bases at J, leaving 3 bases unmatched. CDR3 in DNA: TGTGCCAGCAGGGGACAGGGGGAAGATCAGCCCCAGCATTTT. This translates into CASRGQGEDQPQHF.

The V and J genes are TRBV6-5 and TRBJ2-1; D gene unclear. The CDR3 extends over 16 amino acids. Germline V gene data show CDR1 as MNHEY and CDR2 as SVGAGI. V lost 3 bases and J 0 bases, leaving 12 bases between the germline ends. The CDR3 spells CASSYVASSSYNEQFF. DNA for the CDR3: TGTGCCAGCAGTTATGTAGCTTCTAGCTCCTACAATGAGCAGTTCTTC.